This TCR beta chain was sequenced for a study of control samples from healthy donors and cancer patients. Data came from immunoSEQ multiplex PCR; TCRdb stores just in-frame clones and leaves some out. Of roughly 130,000 clones detected, roughly nine tenths appear once; the ten largest clones hold around 8.2%. Germline V CDR1 and CDR2: SGHTA, FQGNSA. J gave up 1 base and V 1 base, and 10 bases lay outside the gene matches. CDR3 size: 18 residues. The chain has TRBV7-2 and TRBJ2-5, with 9 nucleotides matching TRBD2. The sequencing input was blood. This clonotype originated in a woman in her thirties in good health. This CDR3 is CASSLDGTSHLTQETQYF. CDR3 nucleotides: TGTGCCAGCAGCTTAGATGGGACTAGCCACCTGACCCAAGAGACCCAGTACTTC.